The clone carrying this T cell receptor (beta chain) was observed a single time. One base away lies a much larger clone, so this may be a sequencing read error. The data originate from a study of T cells in Graves' hyperthyroidism and ophthalmopathy. The CDR3 loop spans 14 amino acids. The germline V gene has CDR1 DFQATT and CDR2 SNEGSKA (reference sequence). Amplification of TCR beta CDR3 regions was performed using RNA transcripts as template. TCR CDR3 underwent first-round RT-PCR with the HTBI primer set. MiXCR, run by TCRdb on the multiplex PCR reads, gives a single entry per CDR3 protein. The table shows hundreds of thousands of distinct CDR3 sequences, with around 15% occurring only once. In the ophthalmopathy cohort, Clinical Activity Score was at least 3, NOSPECS grade at least 4, and duration under 3 months. Clinical symptoms, serum thyroxine, TRAb, thyroid ultrasound and orbital computed tomography informed diagnoses.

The receptor was isolated from a woman aged 45 to 65 with Graves' ophthalmopathy. V usage is TRBV20-1 and J usage is TRBJ1-1; D may be TRBD1 (6 bases). The source material was blood. The DNA of the CDR3 is TGCAGTGCTAGAGACACAGGGACGAACACTGGAGCTTTCTTT. This translates into CSARDTGTNTGAFF.